Presented here are 19 T cell receptor beta chains from one specimen sequenced in a study of post-analysis software for immune sequencing data. The antigens of these receptors remain unknown. Prepared TCR beta cDNA libraries contained unique molecular identifiers. TCRdb independently ran MiXCR on the PCR reads; one entry per CDR3 protein. The sample contains some 690,000 distinct CDR3 sequences, around 60% of which appear only once. Whole-study results and caveats: Among four or five TRBV segments more frequent in patients than controls were TRBV5-6, TRBV5-1 and TRBV20-1.

Sequencing was carried out using blood. These receptors were obtained from a girl between 2 and 10 years old with multiple sclerosis.

The genes are TRBV6-5 and TRBJ2-7; 7 positions match TRBD1. The germline V gene has CDR1 MNHEY and CDR2 SVGAGI. The CDR3 is made up of 14 amino acids. J was trimmed by 4 bases and V by 5 bases; bases with no gene match: 8. CDR3 DNA sequence: TGTGCCAGCAGTGCGGGCAGGGGGTTTTACGAGCAGTACTTC. Translated, it gives CASSAGRGFYEQYF.

The table lists this clonotype with a few counts. The chain carries TRBV20-1 and TRBJ1-1, with D unclear. V was clipped by 0 bases and J by 6 bases, with 5 bases between them. The germline V gene encodes CDR1 DFQATT and CDR2 SNEGSKA (reference sequence). The CDR3 loop spans 11 amino acids. The CDR3 sequence: CSARDPPEAFF. In nucleotides, the CDR3 is TGCAGTGCTAGAGATCCGCCTGAAGCTTTCTTT.

This clonotype has a single count. The chain uses TRBV12-3 or TRBV12-4 and TRBJ2-7; D perhaps matches TRBD1 (5 bases). The CDR3 runs 15 residues. Between the trimmed V and J ends, which lost 5 bases and 4 bases, there was a span of 18 bases. The CDR3 nucleotides are TGTGCCAGCAGTCATGCTCTGACAGATCCTTACGAGCAGTACTTC. This sequence encodes CASSHALTDPYEQYF.

The V gene is TRBV29-1, the J gene TRBJ2-7; D perhaps matches TRBD2 (5 bases). V was shortened by 0 bases and J by 3 bases, with 9 bases between the two germline ends. This CDR3 has 13 amino acids. Germline lookup yields CDR1 SQVTM and CDR2 ANQGSEA. DNA of the CDR3: TGCAGCGTTGAAGAATCCGGAGGCTACGAGCAGTACTTC. Amino acid sequence: CSVEESGGYEQYF.

The chain combines TRBV5-1 with TRBJ1-5; a weak D match, TRBD1 (6 bases). V dropped 1 base and J dropped 2 bases, with 10 bases sitting between them. The CDR3 is 15 residues long. Germline CDR1 reads SGHRS; CDR2 reads YFSETQ. The CDR3: CASSLRDKGNQPQHF. Written as DNA, the CDR3 is TGCGCCAGCAGCTTGAGGGACAAGGGCAATCAGCCCCAGCATTTT.

The V call is TRBV11-2, the J call TRBJ2-7, with D tentatively TRBD2 (5 bases). The CDR3 consists of 14 residues. CDR1 is SGHAT, CDR2 FQNNGV, per germline. Trimming removed 5 bases from V and 1 base from J, with 12 bases in between. The DNA for the CDR3 is TGTGCCAGCAGCGTATCCGGGGAATCCTACGAGCAGTACTTC. Amino acid sequence: CASSVSGESYEQYF.

The chain joins TRBV28 to TRBJ2-7, with D possibly called TRBD1 or TRBD2 (5 bases each). V was pared by 1 base and J by 1 base, with 20 bases between. CDR1 is MDHEN, CDR2 SYDVKM, per germline. The CDR3 length is 18 residues. The CDR3 is CASSLSLQAGTLSYEQYF. The CDR3 coding sequence is TGTGCCAGCAGTTTATCCTTACAAGCCGGGACGCTTTCCTACGAGCAGTACTTC.

This chain joins TRBV29-1 and TRBJ1-1, with a possible D match to TRBD1 (6 bases). Per germline, CDR1 SQVTM and CDR2 ANQGSEA. With 4 bases removed from V and 7 bases from J, the gap between germline ends came to 16 bases. CDR3 length equals 13 residues. The CDR3 region is CSVVRQGIGEAFF. The CDR3, as DNA: TGCAGCGTTGTCCGGCAGGGGATCGGTGAAGCTTTCTTT. Combining the CDR3 with reference TRBV29-1 and TRBJ1-1 gives the whole variable domain SAVISQKPSRDICQRGTSLTIQCQVDSQVTMMFWYRQQPGQSLTLIATANQGSEATYESGFVIDKFPISRPNLTFSTLTVSNMSPEDSSIYLCSVVRQGIGEAFFGQGTRLTVV.

This clonotype has just a few counts. The chain uses TRBV30 and TRBJ2-1, with no clear D. Trimming removed 0 bases at V and 0 bases at J, with 9 bases between. The length of the CDR3 is 15 residues. Germline V gene lookup returns CDR1 GTSNPN and CDR2 SVGIG (reference sequence). The chain's CDR3 is CAWSVQKSSYNEQFF. DNA for the CDR3: TGTGCCTGGAGTGTCCAAAAGAGCTCCTACAATGAGCAGTTCTTC.

This clonotype was counted between two and nine times. The chain carries TRBV12-3 or TRBV12-4 and TRBJ2-1, with 8 positions matching TRBD2. V was pared by 6 bases and J by 8 bases, with 12 bases of the junction left unmatched. The CDR3 totals 15 residues. The CDR3 region is CASSPRGTRGDEQFF. CDR3 DNA sequence: TGTGCCAGCAGCCCCCGCGGGACTAGAGGCGATGAGCAGTTCTTC.

This chain uses TRBV5-1 with TRBJ2-5, with 8 positions matching TRBD1. The J call is in doubt because the DNA end fits TRBJ2-7 better. Germline CDR1 SGHRS, CDR2 YFSETQ. The CDR3 contains 14 residues. CDR3 loop: CASSFQGADYEQYF. The CDR3 region has the DNA TGCGCCAGCAGCTTTCAGGGGGCTGACTACGAGCAGTACTTC.

The rearrangement uses TRBV14 and TRBJ1-1, with 7 bases that match TRBD1. With 1 base clipped from V and 5 bases from J, the junction kept 7 bases outside the gene matches. The germline V gene has CDR1 SGHDN and CDR2 FVKESK. The CDR3 is made up of 15 amino acids. The CDR3: CASSQGPTGNTEAFF. The DNA of the CDR3 is TGTGCCAGCAGCCAAGGGCCGACAGGGAATACTGAAGCTTTCTTT.

This CDR3 is CASSQDPGLRFNEQFF. The CDR3 DNA reads as TGCGCCAGCAGCCAAGATCCGGGACTAAGGTTCAATGAGCAGTTCTTC. The V and J genes are TRBV4-1 and TRBJ2-1; 7 bases map to TRBD2. Losses at the gene ends were 0 bases for V and 6 bases for J; bases not matched to a gene: 8. The germline V gene encodes CDR1 MGHRA and CDR2 YSYEKL. The CDR3 spans 16 residues.

The chain has TRBV7-2 and TRBJ2-4; 9 bases align to TRBD2. The DNA end lines up better with TRBJ2-7; the J call may be wrong. Germline lookup yields CDR1 SGHTA and CDR2 FQGNSA. This CDR3 is built from 17 residues. The CDR3 spells CASSLARLAGFTYEQYF. DNA of the CDR3: TGTGCCAGCAGCTTAGCGCGTCTAGCGGGATTCACCTACGAGCAGTACTTC.

The chain is built from TRBV6-6 and TRBJ2-1, with 10 bases that match TRBD1. Germline CDR1 MNHNY, CDR2 SVGAGI (reference sequence). The CDR3 consists of 16 residues. V lost 2 bases, J lost 4 bases, and 5 bases stayed unmatched. The CDR3 here is CASSYLPGQGYNEQFF. CDR3 nucleotide sequence: TGTGCCAGCAGTTACCTCCCGGGACAGGGGTACAATGAGCAGTTCTTC.

This chain joins TRBV6-5 and TRBJ1-6; perhaps TRBD1 as D (5 bases). Germline V gene lookup returns CDR1 MNHEY and CDR2 SVGAGI. The CDR3 consists of 16 residues. V was pared by 5 bases and J by 7 bases, with 18 bases between. The CDR3 DNA is TGTGCCAGCAGTCCTGACAGACTCAGGCGGAATTCACCCCTCCACTTT. Its protein product is CASSPDRLRRNSPLHF.

The rearrangement links TRBV29-1 to TRBJ2-1; 11 bases agree with TRBD2. Germline-derived CDR1 and CDR2 are SQVTM and ANQGSEA. Losses at the gene ends were 6 bases for V and 8 bases for J; bases not matched to a gene: 9. There are 14 residues in the CDR3. Here the CDR3 DNA reads TGCAGCGTGGACGGACTAGCGGGTTACGATGAGCAGTTCTTC. It translates to CSVDGLAGYDEQFF.

J is TRBJ2-1 and V is TRBV28; D is possibly TRBD1 (6 bases). From germline, CDR1 is MDHEN and CDR2 SYDVKM. This CDR3 contains 16 residues. V was clipped by 5 bases and J by 0 bases, with 14 bases between them. This chain's CDR3 is CASSPGTWGSYNEQFF. The CDR3 DNA sequence: TGTGCCAGCAGTCCCGGGACATGGGGCTCCTACAATGAGCAGTTCTTC. The full variable domain, rest sourced from reference TRBV28 and TRBJ2-1, is DVKVTQSSRYLVKRTGEKVFLECVQDMDHENMFWYRQDPGLGLRLIYFSYDVKMKEKGDIPEGYSVSREKKERFSLILESASTNQTSMYLCASSPGTWGSYNEQFFGPGTRLTVL.

This clonotype was observed a handful of times. The chain combines TRBV29-1 with TRBJ2-1; 9 bases match TRBD2. With 6 bases clipped from V and 6 bases from J, the junction kept 6 bases outside the gene matches. This CDR3 is built from 13 residues. Germline lookup yields CDR1 SQVTM and CDR2 ANQGSEA. The CDR3: CSVTTSGTNEQFF. CDR3 DNA sequence: TGCAGCGTAACGACTAGCGGAACCAATGAGCAGTTCTTC.